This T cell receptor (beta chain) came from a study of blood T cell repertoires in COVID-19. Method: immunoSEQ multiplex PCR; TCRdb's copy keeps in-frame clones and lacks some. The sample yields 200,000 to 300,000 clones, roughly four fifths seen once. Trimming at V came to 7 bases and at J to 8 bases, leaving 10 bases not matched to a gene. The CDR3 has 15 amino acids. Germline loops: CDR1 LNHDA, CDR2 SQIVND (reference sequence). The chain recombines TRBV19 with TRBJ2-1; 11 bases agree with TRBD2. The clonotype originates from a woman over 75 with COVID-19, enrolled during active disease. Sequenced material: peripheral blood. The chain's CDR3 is CASMELAGGHYEQFF. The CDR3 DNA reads TGTGCCAGTATGGAGCTAGCGGGAGGTCACTATGAGCAGTTCTTC.